This passage covers 8 T cell receptor beta chains from one sample sequenced in a study of T-cell memory formation after mild COVID-19. One entry per CDR3 protein results from TCRdb running MiXCR on the 5' RACE reads. The sample lists about 560,000 distinct CDR3 sequences; about a fifth were seen once. The sample comprised PBMCs or a T cell subset sorted from them (not recorded which). The source is an adult woman who had mild COVID-19 (a few samples of this study predate the infection). Cell type and time point are not known.

This clonotype has more than one count but fewer than ten. The rearrangement joins TRBV4-2 to TRBJ2-3, with D hard to call. The CDR3 loop spans 16 amino acids. Germline-derived CDR1 and CDR2 are LGHNA and YNFKEQ. V was trimmed by 0 bases and J by 2 bases, leaving 12 bases between them. CDR3 nucleotides: TGTGCCAGCAGCCAAGAAGGTCCTCCATACACAGATACGCAGTATTTT. Amino acids: CASSQEGPPYTDTQYF.

The chain links TRBV5-1 to TRBJ2-7; D is perhaps TRBD1 (6 bases). The V end was cut by 3 bases, the J end by 3 bases, with 10 bases between. The CDR3 extends over 13 amino acids. From germline, CDR1 is SGHRS and CDR2 YFSETQ. CDR3 residues: CASSSGQLYEQYF. The DNA for the CDR3 is TGCGCCAGCAGCTCTGGACAGCTCTACGAGCAGTACTTC.

This chain links TRBV12-3 or TRBV12-4 with TRBJ1-3, with D perhaps TRBD1 (6 bases). V lost 6 bases to trimming and J lost 0 bases, with 9 bases between them. The CDR3 is made up of 14 amino acids. The CDR3 DNA reads TGTGCCAGCAGCGGACAGCTCTCTGGAAACACCATATATTTT. Its protein product is CASSGQLSGNTIYF.

This chain connects TRBV30 to TRBJ2-1, with D possibly matching TRBD2 (5 bases). The germline V and J ends were trimmed by 5 bases and 8 bases, with 10 bases remaining between them. CDR1 and CDR2 (germline): GTSNPN, SVGIG (reference sequence). This CDR3 contains 11 residues. This CDR3 is CAWSPADEQFF. In DNA form, the CDR3 reads TGTGCCTGGTCCCCAGCGGATGAGCAGTTCTTC.

The chain joins TRBV5-1 to TRBJ2-7; either TRBD1 or TRBD2 may fit D (5 bases each). In germline, CDR1 is SGHRS, CDR2 YFSETQ. The CDR3 is made up of 17 amino acids. The ends were cut back, 3 bases at V and 2 bases at J, with 21 bases in the middle. CDR3 in DNA: TGCGCCAGCAGCTGGTGGTCGGGGCGCTTAGGGGCCTACGAGCAGTACTTC. Protein: CASSWWSGRLGAYEQYF. The entire variable domain, with the rest obtained from reference TRBV5-1 and TRBJ2-7, is as follows: KAGVTQTPRYLIKTRGQQVTLSCSPISGHRSVSWYQQTPGQGLQFLFEYFSETQRNKGNFPGRFSGRQFSNSRSEMNVSTLELGDSALYLCASSWWSGRLGAYEQYFGPGTRLTVT.

This clonotype has a handful of counts. The chain recombines TRBV14 with TRBJ2-6; D remains unclear. Looked up from germline, CDR1 is SGHDN and CDR2 is FVKESK. The V end was cut by 1 base, the J end by 0 bases, with 16 bases between. The CDR3 is made up of 19 amino acids. In DNA form, the CDR3 reads TGTGCCAGCAGCCAAGCTTGGCAGCTTTCGATCTCTGGGGCCAACGTCCTGACTTTC. As protein: CASSQAWQLSISGANVLTF. Drawing the rest from reference TRBV14 and TRBJ2-6, the complete variable domain is EAGVTQFPSHSVIEKGQTVTLRCDPISGHDNLYWYRRVMGKEIKFLLHFVKESKQDESGMPNNRFLAERTGGTYSTLKVQPAELEDSGVYFCASSQAWQLSISGANVLTFGAGSRLTVL.

Only a few counts were recorded for this clonotype. The chain recombines TRBV7-2 with TRBJ2-1; 7 positions match TRBD1. CDR3 size: 14 residues. CDR1 and CDR2 from the germline V gene are SGHTA and FQGNSA. The trim removed 3 bases at V and 9 bases at J, leaving 8 bases unmatched. The CDR3 reads CASSLDRYTTEQFF. CDR3 DNA: TGTGCCAGCAGCTTGGACAGGTACACCACTGAGCAGTTCTTC. Drawing the rest from reference TRBV7-2 and TRBJ2-1, the complete variable domain is GAGVSQSPSNKVTEKGKDVELRCDPISGHTALYWYRQSLGQGLEFLIYFQGNSAPDKSGLPSDRFSAERTGGSVSTLTIQRTQQEDSAVYLCASSLDRYTTEQFFGPGTRLTVL.

This clonotype was recorded a few times. The chain joins TRBV4-1 to TRBJ2-5; 8 nucleotides align to TRBD1. J gave up 1 base and V 1 base, and 2 bases lay outside the gene matches. Germline V CDR1 and CDR2: MGHRA, YSYEKL. The CDR3 length is 15 residues. CDR3: CASSQGQGFQETQYF. CDR3 coding DNA: TGCGCCAGCAGCCAAGGACAGGGGTTCCAAGAGACCCAGTACTTC.